One and the same sample provided the 4 T cell receptor beta chains below, sequenced in a study of CD8+ T cells in alopecia areata (dated by TCRdb to the late 2010s). Library construction relied on the immunoSEQ multiplex PCR assay. For TCR sequencing, RNA was extracted from every sample and reverse transcribed into cDNA to serve as template. TCRdb obtained this table from immuneACCESS and retained in-frame rearrangements with V and J assigned. These tables miss some clones; where compared with another copy, unresolved V genes account for less than half of the shortfall, and the remainder is unexplained. A total of 89,000 or so clones appear in this sample, roughly 51% of them only once. Around 5% of the sample comes from the top ten. Sample: NKG2D-high CD8+ T cells sorted from blood. The cell subset or site label here, explained by the study, means: sorted CD8+ NKG2D-high blood T cells. The receptor source for this set is a human donor with alopecia areata.

The chain is built from TRBV5-4 and TRBJ2-2; no clear D. Germline loops: CDR1 SGHNT, CDR2 YYREEE (reference sequence). Trimming stripped 4 bases from V and 4 bases from J, with 8 bases between. The CDR3 spans 13 residues. CDR3 nucleotide sequence: TGTGCCAGCAGCCCCCCCTCCACCGGGGAGCTGTTTTTT. This gives the protein CASSPPSTGELFF.

This clone was seen just once. The J gene is TRBJ1-5, the V gene TRBV4-1; possible D gene TRBD1, 5 bases. The V and J ends lost 1 base and 4 bases respectively, with 5 bases between them. There are 13 residues in the CDR3. Germline assignment: CDR1 MGHRA and CDR2 YSYEKL. The CDR3 spells CASSQGQNQPQHF. As DNA, the CDR3 is TGCGCCAGCAGCCAAGGACAGAATCAGCCCCAGCATTTT.

V gene TRBV27 combines with J gene TRBJ2-7, with 9 bases identical to TRBD1. V lost 5 bases to trimming and J lost 4 bases; unmatched junction nucleotides: 12. The CDR3 runs to 16 residues. From germline, CDR1 is MNHEY and CDR2 SMNVEV (reference sequence). Here the CDR3 DNA reads TGTGCCAGCAGTGCTGGATTCCCGGGACAGGGATACGAGCAGTACTTC. Protein sequence: CASSAGFPGQGYEQYF.

The V call is TRBV30, the J call TRBJ2-1; D remains ambiguous. The CDR3 loop spans 11 amino acids. CDR1 GTSNPN and CDR2 SVGIG come from the germline V gene (reference sequence). The V and J ends lost 0 bases and 5 bases respectively, with 2 bases between them. The CDR3: CAWSVHNEQFF. As DNA, the CDR3 is TGTGCCTGGAGTGTCCACAATGAGCAGTTCTTC.